What follows are 7 T cell receptor beta chains derived from one specimen sequenced in a study of identical twins. TCRdb re-analysed the 5' RACE reads in MiXCR, keeping a single row per CDR3 protein. This sample has 240,000 or so distinct CDR3 sequences, with over 9.5% found just once. The data also belong to a second study, concerning yellow fever vaccine responses in identical twins.

Sequenced material: memory (CD45RO+) T cells sorted from blood. The receptors originated from a woman aged 18-30 years in good health.

This clonotype came up a few times. J is TRBJ2-3 and V is TRBV25-1, with a tentative D call TRBD1 (6 bases). There are 13 residues in the CDR3. Germline V gene sequence: CDR1 MGHDK, CDR2 SYGVNS. The V end lost 10 bases, the J end lost 0 bases, and 11 bases lay between the germline ends. The CDR3 DNA sequence: TGTGCCACCGGGACACTTAGCACAGATACGCAGTATTTT. It codes for CATGTLSTDTQYF.

This clonotype was detected a few times. The V gene is TRBV7-2, the J gene TRBJ2-5; TRBD2 matches 7 bases. The CDR3 extends over 15 amino acids. Trimming removed 1 base from V and 5 bases from J; junction bases left unmatched: 7. From germline, CDR1 is SGHTA and CDR2 FQGNSA. The CDR3 loop reads CASSLGASGRETQYF. Written as DNA, the CDR3 is TGTGCCAGCAGCTTAGGAGCTAGCGGCCGTGAGACCCAGTACTTC.

The chain uses TRBV6-4 and TRBJ2-2; 11 positions agree with TRBD1. The V gene's germline CDR1 is MRHNA and CDR2 SNTAGT. This CDR3 contains 15 residues. V gave up 5 bases and J gave up 3 bases; unmatched junction bases: 2. The CDR3 loop is CASSRTGGDTGELFF. The DNA for the CDR3 is TGTGCCAGCAGTAGGACAGGGGGCGACACCGGGGAGCTGTTTTTT.

The chain links TRBV6-1 to TRBJ1-3; D is possibly TRBD1 (5 bases). CDR3 length: 14 residues. Germline V gene sequence: CDR1 MNHNS, CDR2 SASEGT. Trimming pared 5 bases from V and 7 bases from J, leaving 15 bases between. As DNA, the CDR3 is TGTGCCAGCAGTAGGCAGGGCCCGGGGAACACCATATATTTT. It specifies CASSRQGPGNTIYF.

The chain couples TRBV11-1 to TRBJ2-1; D ambiguous. CDR3 length equals 15 residues. V was pared by 3 bases and J by 0 bases, with 9 bases between. Germline V lookup: CDR1 SGHAT, CDR2 FQDESV (reference sequence). In DNA form, the CDR3 reads TGTGCCAGCAGCTTCGGCCTGAGCTCCTACAATGAGCAGTTCTTC. This translates into CASSFGLSSYNEQFF. Using reference TRBV11-1 and TRBJ2-1 for the parts outside the CDR3, the full variable domain is EAEVAQSPRYKITEKSQAVAFWCDPISGHATLYWYRQILGQGPELLVQFQDESVVDDSQLPKDRFSAERLKGVDSTLKIQPAELGDSAMYLCASSFGLSSYNEQFFGPGTRLTVL.

In its sample, this clonotype was seen a few times. The rearrangement links TRBV25-1 to TRBJ2-7, with 7 bases matching TRBD1. Per germline, CDR1 MGHDK and CDR2 SYGVNS. CDR3 length: 14 residues. The V gene end was trimmed by 4 bases and the J gene end by 3 bases; junction bases not matched to a gene: 6. The CDR3 region is CASSASGTVYEQYF. CDR3 nucleotides: TGTGCCAGCAGTGCCTCCGGGACAGTCTACGAGCAGTACTTC.

This rearrangement joins TRBV20-1 to TRBJ1-1; TRBD1 agrees at 7 bases. CDR1 is DFQATT, CDR2 SNEGSKA, per germline (reference sequence). Losses at the gene ends were 6 bases for V and 3 bases for J; bases not matched to a gene: 7. The CDR3 length is 13 residues. The CDR3 loop is CSADHDRDTEAFF. The CDR3 DNA reads TGCAGTGCCGACCACGACAGGGACACTGAAGCTTTCTTT.